The source of this T cell receptor beta chain is a study of blood T cell repertoires in COVID-19 (dated by TCRdb to about 2020). As for the study more broadly: The collaborator samples originated in the United States, Italy and Spain and spanned the acute and convalescent phases of COVID-19. The prospective study material was composed of cDNA or gDNA derived from T cells, B-cell-depleted T cells, or PBMCs. Deeply sampled blood TCRbeta repertoires from subjects exposed to, actively infected with, or recovered from COVID-19 were included in the dataset. A freely available public database, intended as a resource for researchers studying the immune response to SARS-CoV-2, is where the repertoires were released. Samples came from the ongoing ImmuneRACE study (first 160 participants) plus 1,254 subjects from 6 global collaborators. A de-identified subject ID, COVID-19 status, age in years and sex were almost always included in the sample metadata. Where HLA class I and class II types were available, the types were taken from metadata supplied by the sample provider, not from assay-based typing. Findings and caveats that apply to the study as a whole: The quantity of clinical and demographic metadata differed by source and by participant and was supplied without curation.

The immunoSEQ Assay, a bias-controlled multiplex PCR, was used to amplify TCRbeta CDR3 regions from genomic DNA. The paper's data handling went like this. Within the assay, amplification of reference gene primers was used to estimate how many nucleated cells each sample contained. To quantify the absolute abundance of each unique TCRbeta CDR3 rearrangement, sequence reads were collapsed and filtered. For each sample, productive Simpson clonality was calculated as the square root of Simpson's diversity index over productive rearrangements. Entries here come from immuneACCESS through TCRdb and include only in-frame sequences with V and J called. Some clones fail to appear in such tables; in the studies checked, an unresolved V gene covers under half of the shortfall, and the cause of the remainder is unknown. V and J calls and clone size follow that table, whereas D and trimming were derived from the DNA. The sample records approximately 350,000 clones, around 89% of which are singletons. The ten largest clones represent approximately 1% of the sample.

The germline ends are 14 bases apart after V is trimmed by 2 bases and J by 4 bases. Reading the germline V gene (reference sequence) gives CDR1 MNHEY and CDR2 SMNVEV. CDR3 length: 15 amino acids, cysteine to phenylalanine. The only DNA kept is the CDR3, 45 bases in frame from the first base. Note on this clone: Its antigen is unknown. Base qualities are not at hand, and no much larger clone is one base apart.

Enrolling through a virtual design, the prospective study's participants ranged in age from roughly 18 to 95 years and lived across about two dozen United States geographic areas. To assign participants to cohorts, the prospective study relied on clinical history that participants themselves reported in a screening survey and a study questionnaire. For ImmuneRACE Cohort 3, a participant was defined as recovered based on two consecutive negative NP/OP PCR tests, clearance by a healthcare professional, or resolution of symptoms. In the prospective study, mobile phlebotomists collected whole blood, serum and a nasopharyngeal or oropharyngeal swab from each participant. Additional blood draws and questionnaires over an approximately two-month period could optionally be provided by prospective study participants. Before DNA extraction, blood samples from the prospective study were shipped at room temperature or frozen.

The source is a man between 18 and 35 years old who had recovered from COVID-19. The V and J genes are TRBV27 and TRBJ1-2, with the D gene not clear enough to name. Material for sequencing was PBMCs or T cells enriched from blood (not recorded which). At the DNA level, the sequence is TGTGCCAGCAGTTTAATGGCCCAGGATCGCTATGGCTACACCTTC. Translated, it gives CASSLMAQDRYGYTF.